This T cell receptor beta chain was captured by sequencing in a study of regulatory T cells in long-lasting Graves disease. iRepertoire HTBI primers and Arm-PCR of CDR3 regions built TCR beta libraries. TCRdb ran MiXCR on the multiplex PCR reads and lists one entry per CDR3 protein. The table lists more than 350,000 distinct CDR3 sequences, 15% of them singletons. Time point reported: newly diagnosed GD, antithyroid drugs for less than 3 months. Making the TCR library involved RNA that had been extracted from PBMCs. This clonotype was observed a handful of times. V dropped 6 bases and J dropped 0 bases, with 15 bases sitting between them. From germline, CDR1 is DFQATT and CDR2 SNEGSKA (reference sequence). The CDR3 spans 15 residues. These data are also associated with another study on T cells in Graves' hyperthyroidism and ophthalmopathy. That report notes: In validation, the model predicted ophthalmopathy. These predictions came a median roughly six months before onset.

This TCR came from a woman aged 30 to 39 with Graves disease. This sequence joins TRBV20-1 and TRBJ2-1, with a possible D match to TRBD2 (5 bases). Sequenced material: peripheral blood mononuclear cells (PBMCs), taken at new diagnosis, from a patient treated with antithyroid drugs. CDR3 region: CSAGNQRSSYNEQFF. The CDR3 DNA follows: TGCAGTGCGGGAAACCAGCGGAGCTCCTACAATGAGCAGTTCTTC.